This passage covers 20 T cell receptor beta chains from one sample sequenced in a study of beta chain features in type 1 diabetes. Antigens for these TCRs are unknown. Study-level findings and limits: Significant though moderate, a shortening of TCRB CDR3s appeared in all four CD4+ subsets of Type 1 diabetes patients.

The whole isolated RNA underwent reverse transcription, so sequencing captured expressed TCRB transcripts. TCRdb's copy holds only in-frame clones and misses some; the assay was immunoSEQ multiplex PCR. This sample has 300,000 to 400,000 clones, with approximately 15% found just once. The sample taken for sequencing was naive CD4+ T cells from blood. These receptor sequences come from a woman aged 18-29 years with type 1 diabetes.

This clone has only a few counts. J is TRBJ2-4 and V is TRBV11-2; D call uncertain. This CDR3 is 14 amino acids long. Germline lookup yields CDR1 SGHAT and CDR2 FQNNGV. The V and J ends lost 0 bases and 0 bases respectively, with 3 bases between them. Here the CDR3 reads CASSLELAKNIQYF. DNA of the CDR3: TGTGCCAGCAGCTTAGAACTAGCCAAAAACATTCAGTACTTC.

Only a few counts were recorded for this clone. The V gene is TRBV15, the J gene TRBJ2-1; 8 nucleotides align to TRBD2. Per the germline V gene, CDR1 is LNHNV and CDR2 is YYDKDF (reference sequence). CDR3 length: 15 amino acids. Germline trimming cut 0 bases from V and 9 bases from J; bases unmatched to any gene: 7. CDR3 in amino acids: CATSRDLGREGEQFF. The CDR3 DNA follows: TGTGCCACCAGCAGAGATCTGGGACGGGAGGGTGAGCAGTTCTTC.

This clone was detected a few times. V and J are TRBV19 and TRBJ2-7, with 8 bases aligning to TRBD1. Germline CDR1 is LNHDA and CDR2 is SQIVND (reference sequence). The CDR3 totals 15 residues. Unmatched junction bases numbered 10, after V lost 7 bases and J lost 2 bases. Written as DNA, the CDR3 is TGTGCCAGTACCCCGGGGACAGGCGCAACCTACGAGCAGTACTTC. Protein: CASTPGTGATYEQYF.

The chain employs TRBV30 and TRBJ2-1, with a possible D match to TRBD1 (6 bases). Germline V gene lookup returns CDR1 GTSNPN and CDR2 SVGIG (reference sequence). The V gene lost 7 bases and the J gene lost 5 bases, with 15 bases spanning the gap. This CDR3 contains 13 residues. The CDR3 is CASNREFHNEQFF. The CDR3 region has the DNA TGTGCCTCCAACAGGGAATTCCACAATGAGCAGTTCTTC.

This clone turned up a few times. The chain employs TRBV27 and TRBJ1-4, with D tentatively TRBD1 (6 bases). V shed 3 bases and J shed 0 bases, with 11 bases lying between them. The CDR3 loop spans 16 amino acids. Germline V gene lookup returns CDR1 MNHEY and CDR2 SMNVEV (reference sequence). This CDR3 is CASSFQGSSTNEKLFF. In DNA, the CDR3 is TGTGCCAGCAGTTTCCAGGGGAGTTCAACTAATGAAAAACTGTTTTTT.

In this sample, this clone turned up a few times. The rearrangement uses TRBV14 and TRBJ2-7, with TRBD1 matching over 7 bases. Germline V gene sequence: CDR1 SGHDN, CDR2 FVKESK. J gave up 6 bases and V 4 bases, and 9 bases lay outside the gene matches. The CDR3 runs 14 residues. DNA of the CDR3: TGTGCCAGCAGCCCTCTACAGGGGAAGGGCGAGCAGTACTTC. This sequence encodes CASSPLQGKGEQYF.

This clone appeared a few times. J is TRBJ2-1 and V is TRBV7-8, with D possibly TRBD1 on 7 matching bases. This CDR3 spans 15 amino acids. The germline V gene has CDR1 SGHVS and CDR2 FQNEAQ. V was cut by 7 bases and J by 2 bases, with 15 bases left in between. In DNA, the CDR3 is TGTGCCAGCATCCGGGGGACAGAAGCCTACAATGAGCAGTTCTTC. Translated, it gives CASIRGTEAYNEQFF.

V gene TRBV10-3 combines with J gene TRBJ2-5; D ambiguous. V was cut by 3 bases and J by 1 base, with 12 bases left in between. CDR1 and CDR2 (germline): ENHRY, SYGVKD. The CDR3 is 15 amino acids. CDR3 sequence (DNA): TGTGCCATCAGTGACGCGATTGTAATCCAAGAGACCCAGTACTTC. Residues: CAISDAIVIQETQYF.

The V and J genes are TRBV30 and TRBJ2-3; maybe TRBD1 (6 bases). CDR1 is GTSNPN and CDR2 is SVGIG in the germline V gene (reference sequence). CDR3 size: 12 residues. V shed 5 bases and J shed 4 bases, with 10 bases lying between them. CDR3 protein: CAWGKGADTQYF. In DNA, the CDR3 is TGTGCCTGGGGGAAGGGGGCAGATACGCAGTATTTT.

The chain carries TRBV6-5 and TRBJ1-2; D not certain. The CDR3 length is 15 residues. Germline loops: CDR1 MNHEY, CDR2 SVGAGI. V lost 6 bases and J lost 2, with 16 bases in between. The CDR3 DNA sequence: TGTGCCAGCAGCTCCCGGGGATTGAACAACTATGGCTACACCTTC. This codes for CASSSRGLNNYGYTF.

This clone turned up a few times. V is TRBV14 and J is TRBJ2-1; 14 bases align to TRBD2. CDR3 length equals 16 residues. V was pared by 4 bases and J by 9 bases, with 8 bases of the junction left unmatched. CDR1 and CDR2 from the germline V gene are SGHDN and FVKESK. The CDR3 DNA is TGTGCCAGCAGCCCGACGACTAGCGGGAGGGCCGGTGAGCAGTTCTTC. It is translated as CASSPTTSGRAGEQFF.

V is TRBV27 and J is TRBJ2-7, with 7 bases lining up with TRBD1. Germline CDR1 reads MNHEY; CDR2 reads SMNVEV (reference sequence). The CDR3 extends over 15 amino acids. The V segment lost 4 bases and the J segment 0 bases; nucleotides outside the gene matches: 6. CDR3: CASSSQGRLSYEQYF. As DNA, the CDR3 is TGTGCCAGCAGTTCACAGGGGCGCCTCTCCTACGAGCAGTACTTC.

V usage is TRBV6-6 and J usage is TRBJ1-5, with a weak D call TRBD1 (5 bases). Germline CDR1 and CDR2: MNHNY and SVGAGI (reference sequence). The CDR3 length is 16 residues. Deletions cut 0 bases from V and 0 bases from J, with 9 bases between. The CDR3 bases are TGTGCCAGCAGTTACTCGTCGGGGGATAGCAATCAGCCCCAGCATTTT. Its translation is CASSYSSGDSNQPQHF.

This clone has only a few counts. V gene TRBV19 combines with J gene TRBJ1-5; a weak D match, TRBD1 (5 bases). The germline V gene encodes CDR1 LNHDA and CDR2 SQIVND (reference sequence). CDR3 size: 11 residues. The V and J ends lost 3 bases and 12 bases respectively, with 9 bases between them. The CDR3: CASSIGQYQHF. The CDR3 nucleotides read TGTGCCAGTAGTATCGGACAATACCAGCATTTT. The full variable domain, with the rest looked up from reference TRBV19 and TRBJ1-5, is DGGITQSPKYLFRKEGQNVTLSCEQNLNHDAMYWYRQDPGQGLRLIYYSQIVNDFQKGDIAEGYSVSREKKESFPLTVTSAQKNPTAFYLCASSIGQYQHFGDGTRLSIL.

This chain joins TRBV5-1 and TRBJ2-1; D is perhaps TRBD2 (5 bases). Germline CDR1 reads SGHRS; CDR2 reads YFSETQ. The CDR3 has 15 amino acids. Between the trimmed V and J ends, which lost 5 bases and 0 bases, there was a span of 12 bases. The CDR3 bases are TGCGCCAGCAGTGGAGCGGAGTCCTCCTACAATGAGCAGTTCTTC. It encodes CASSGAESSYNEQFF.

The CDR3 loop reads CASSSDRGKEAFF. CDR3 DNA: TGTGCCAGCAGCTCGGACAGGGGGAAGGAAGCTTTCTTT. The rearrangement links TRBV11-3 to TRBJ1-1; 10 positions match TRBD1. V was pared by 4 bases and J by 8 bases, with 4 bases of the junction left unmatched. The CDR3 extends over 13 amino acids. Germline values: CDR1 SGHNT, CDR2 YENEEA.

This clone was seen a few times. The rearrangement links TRBV10-3 to TRBJ2-1; D possibly corresponds to TRBD2 (5 bases). The germline V and J ends were trimmed by 11 bases and 9 bases, with 23 bases remaining between them. Germline-derived CDR1 and CDR2 are ENHRY and SYGVKD. The CDR3 runs 14 residues. CDR3 residues: CAVGRSRDAGEQFF. The CDR3 DNA reads as TGTGCCGTAGGCCGGTCTCGGGATGCGGGTGAGCAGTTCTTC.

The chain is built from TRBV6-5 and TRBJ1-1; 7 positions match TRBD1. CDR1 MNHEY and CDR2 SVGAGI come from the germline V gene. The CDR3 covers 13 residues. Germline trimming cut 7 bases from V and 1 base from J; bases unmatched to any gene: 3. The DNA for the CDR3 is TGTGCCAGCAAGGACAGGAGGAACACTGAAGCTTTCTTT. It yields the protein CASKDRRNTEAFF.

This clone was seen only a few times. The chain links TRBV10-2 to TRBJ2-6; possibly TRBD1 for D (5 bases). This CDR3 is 15 amino acids long. V lost 6 bases and J 4 bases, leaving 13 bases between the germline ends. The germline V gene has CDR1 WSHSY and CDR2 SAAADI. The CDR3: CASSVTGAGANVLTF. The CDR3 region has the DNA TGCGCCAGCAGCGTTACAGGAGCCGGGGCCAACGTCCTGACTTTC.

This clone has just a few counts. V usage is TRBV2 and J usage is TRBJ2-4; TRBD1 might be the D (5 bases). The CDR3 is made up of 14 amino acids. Trimming took 6 bases from V and 0 from J, leaving 9 bases between them. Germline V CDR1 and CDR2: SNHLY, FYNNEI. CDR3 residues: CASRAGLAKNIQYF. The CDR3 nucleotides read TGTGCCAGCAGGGCAGGGCTAGCCAAAAACATTCAGTACTTC.